The T cell receptor beta chain under discussion was sequenced for a study of early T cells in non-severe SARS-CoV-2 infection. Study background: Chains were not paired, and sequencing was done on bulk RNA from unsorted whole blood. General study findings and limits: The VDJdb matching leaned toward anti-spike CD8 responses and overlooked private and CD4 specificities.

Individual cDNA molecules received unique molecular identifiers during library preparation. MiXCR, applied by TCRdb to the 5' RACE reads, yields one record per CDR3 protein. Of fewer than 30,000 distinct CDR3 sequences listed, around 5% are singletons. This clonotype was seen ten or more times. What it binds is unknown. CDR3 length: 18 amino acids. V lost 1 base and J lost 4; bases outside the gene matches: 12. The germline V gene has CDR1 SGHTA and CDR2 FQGNSA. This TCR came from an adult who was a healthcare worker with PCR-confirmed SARS-CoV-2 infection or an uninfected control (not recorded which). The chain couples TRBV7-2 to TRBJ2-3, with TRBD2 matching 9 bases. Sequencing was done on a sample of whole blood. CDR3 residues: CASSLEVGGLASSDTQYF. The CDR3 DNA sequence: TGTGCCAGCAGCTTAGAGGTTGGGGGACTAGCAAGTTCAGATACGCAGTATTTT.